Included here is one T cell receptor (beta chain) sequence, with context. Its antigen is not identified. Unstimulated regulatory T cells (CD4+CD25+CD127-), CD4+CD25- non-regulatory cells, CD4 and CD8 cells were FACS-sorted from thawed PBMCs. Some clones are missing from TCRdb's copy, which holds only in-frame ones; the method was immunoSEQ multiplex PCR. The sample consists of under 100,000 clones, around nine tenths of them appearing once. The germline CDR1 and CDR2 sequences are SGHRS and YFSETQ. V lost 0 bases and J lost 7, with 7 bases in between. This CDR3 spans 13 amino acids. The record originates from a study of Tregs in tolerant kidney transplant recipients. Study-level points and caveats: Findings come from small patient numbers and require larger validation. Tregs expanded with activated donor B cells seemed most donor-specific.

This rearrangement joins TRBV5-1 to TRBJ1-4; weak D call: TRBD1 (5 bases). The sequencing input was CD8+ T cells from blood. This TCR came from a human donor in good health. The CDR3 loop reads CASSLDRSEKLFF. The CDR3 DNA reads TGCGCCAGCAGCTTGGACAGGTCTGAAAAACTGTTTTTT.